Presented here are 28 T cell receptor beta chains from one specimen sequenced in a study of response to subunit inactivated influenza vaccine. TCRdb re-called the RT-PCR reads through MiXCR, storing one row per CDR3 protein. The table has around 540,000 distinct CDR3 sequences, around 11% seen once; the top ten hold roughly a tenth. This specimen consisted of PBMCs from blood, obtained on the day of vaccination. These receptors originate from a middle-aged man who received an inactivated influenza vaccine.

This clonotype was found a few times. V gene TRBV14 combines with J gene TRBJ2-7; 11 bases are shared with TRBD1. The ends lost 5 bases at V and 2 bases at J; junction bases unmatched: 5. The germline V gene has CDR1 SGHDN and CDR2 FVKESK. The CDR3 contains 15 residues. The CDR3 loop reads CASSEGQGAPYEQYF. CDR3 DNA sequence: TGTGCCAGCAGCGAAGGACAGGGGGCCCCCTACGAGCAGTACTTC. The whole variable domain, filled in from reference TRBV14 and TRBJ2-7, reads EAGVTQFPSHSVIEKGQTVTLRCDPISGHDNLYWYRRVMGKEIKFLLHFVKESKQDESGMPNNRFLAERTGGTYSTLKVQPAELEDSGVYFCASSEGQGAPYEQYFGPGTRLTVT.

This clonotype was seen more than once but under ten times. The chain couples TRBV9 to TRBJ2-3; TRBD2 matches 9 bases. Germline trimming cut 3 bases from V and 3 bases from J; bases unmatched to any gene: 11. The CDR3 runs to 17 residues. Germline V CDR1 and CDR2: SGDLS, YYNGEE. The chain's CDR3 is CASSAKGGRAETDTQYF. For the CDR3, the DNA is TGTGCCAGCAGCGCGAAGGGCGGGAGGGCCGAGACAGATACGCAGTATTTT.

This clonotype was observed a few times. V is TRBV7-2 and J is TRBJ2-1, with TRBD2 matching over 11 bases. The CDR3 covers 14 residues. Germline V gives CDR1 SGHTA, CDR2 FQGNSA. Trimming cost V 1 base and J 9 bases; bases outside gene matches: 2. CDR3 region: CASSLVTSGSEQFF. The CDR3, as DNA: TGTGCCAGCAGCTTAGTAACTAGCGGGAGTGAGCAGTTCTTC.

This clonotype was counted a few times. The gene calls are TRBV5-1 and TRBJ2-7; maybe TRBD1 (6 bases). The CDR3 length is 17 residues. Trimming pared 2 bases from V and 6 bases from J, leaving 24 bases between. Germline V gene lookup returns CDR1 SGHRS and CDR2 YFSETQ. The CDR3: CASSFRPNRESPSEQYF. Here the CDR3 DNA reads TGCGCCAGCAGCTTCCGGCCGAACAGGGAGAGTCCGTCCGAGCAGTACTTC.

V and J are TRBV7-3 and TRBJ2-3, with TRBD1 identical over 7 bases. The CDR3 is 14 residues long. Germline V gene data show CDR1 as SGHTA and CDR2 as FQGTGA. Losses at the gene ends were 5 bases for V and 2 bases for J; bases not matched to a gene: 4. CDR3 bases: TGTGCCAGCAGCCCGGGACAGATCACAGATACGCAGTATTTT. Translated: CASSPGQITDTQYF.

The rearrangement uses TRBV10-3 and TRBJ1-2, with TRBD1 matching over 11 bases. The CDR3 has 13 amino acids. V gave up 3 bases and J gave up 8 bases; unmatched junction bases: 2. Germline-derived CDR1 and CDR2 are ENHRY and SYGVKD. The chain's CDR3 is CAISDGTGGGYTF. As DNA, the CDR3 is TGTGCCATCAGTGATGGGACAGGGGGAGGCTACACCTTC.

A remark on this clonotype: This sequence may be a read error, since a much larger clone differs from it by one base. The chain combines TRBV5-1 with TRBJ2-1, with D possibly TRBD1 on 6 matching bases. The V gene lost 4 bases and the J gene lost 0 bases, with 8 bases spanning the gap. Germline-derived CDR1 and CDR2 are SGHRS and YFSETQ. The CDR3 spans 14 residues. The CDR3 protein is CASSEDSSYNEQFF. CDR3 in DNA: TGCGCCAGCAGCGAGGACAGCTCCTACAATGAGCAGTTCTTC.

This clonotype was counted only a few times. The J gene is TRBJ2-3, the V gene TRBV11-2, with 9 bases aligning to TRBD2. Germline V gene sequence: CDR1 SGHAT, CDR2 FQNNGV. The CDR3 has 16 residues. V shed 5 bases, J shed 4 bases, and the junction held 10 bases outside the gene matches. The CDR3 reads CASSHRWREGADTQYF. The CDR3 coding sequence is TGTGCCAGCAGCCATCGTTGGCGGGAGGGAGCAGATACGCAGTATTTT.

This chain uses TRBV20-1 with TRBJ1-2; TRBD1 matches at 9 bases. Germline lookup yields CDR1 DFQATT and CDR2 SNEGSKA (reference sequence). This CDR3 is 12 amino acids long. CDR3 protein: CRTGGLNYGYTF. For the CDR3, the DNA is TGCAGGACAGGGGGTCTTAACTATGGCTACACCTTC.

This clonotype has more than one count but fewer than ten. The chain joins TRBV11-2 to TRBJ1-3; D unclear. CDR3 size: 17 residues. The V end lost 0 bases, the J end lost 1 base, and 13 bases lay between the germline ends. The V gene's germline CDR1 is SGHAT and CDR2 FQNNGV. CDR3: CASSLDSVLISGNTIYF. The DNA for the CDR3 is TGTGCCAGCAGCTTAGACTCCGTCTTGATTTCTGGAAACACCATATATTTT.

The CDR3 nucleotides are TGTGCCAGCAGCCACGGGCTAGCGGGTAACGAGCAGTACTTC. It codes for CASSHGLAGNEQYF. The gene calls are TRBV3-1 and TRBJ2-7, with 8 bases identical to TRBD2. The CDR3 covers 14 residues. J lost 5 bases, V lost 3 bases, and 6 bases had no gene match. Per germline, CDR1 LGHDT and CDR2 YNNKEL (reference sequence).

V and J are TRBV2 and TRBJ2-3; TRBD2 might be the D (6 bases). The germline CDR1 and CDR2 sequences are SNHLY and FYNNEI. V shed 4 bases and J shed 0 bases, with 17 bases lying between them. This CDR3 spans 17 amino acids. CDR3 amino acids: CASSARKGLPSTDTQYF. The CDR3 DNA follows: TGTGCCAGCAGTGCCCGTAAGGGACTGCCTAGCACAGATACGCAGTATTTT.

The chain joins TRBV6-2 or TRBV6-3 to TRBJ2-1, with D perhaps TRBD2 (6 bases). CDR1 is MNHEY, CDR2 SVGEGT, per germline. CDR3 length: 16 amino acids. Trimming cost V 2 bases and J 5 bases, with 16 bases left between them. CDR3 sequence (DNA): TGTGCCAGCAGTTACCCCGTCGGCGGGGAAAACAATGAGCAGTTCTTC. This gives the protein CASSYPVGGENNEQFF.

The gene calls are TRBV11-3 and TRBJ2-1; 9 positions match TRBD2. This CDR3 comprises 15 residues. V dropped 3 bases and J dropped 9; count of bases not matched to a gene: 9. Germline CDR1 SGHNT, CDR2 YENEEA. CDR3 residues: CASSFSGSMVAEQFF. The CDR3 nucleotides read TGTGCCAGCAGCTTTAGCGGGAGCATGGTTGCTGAGCAGTTCTTC.

The J gene is TRBJ1-1, the V gene TRBV12-3 or TRBV12-4, with a tentative D call TRBD1 (6 bases). V was trimmed by 6 bases and J by 4 bases, leaving 15 bases between them. The CDR3 contains 14 residues. The CDR3 loop is CASRGGQGGTEAFF. CDR3 nucleotide sequence: TGTGCCAGCAGGGGGGGGCAGGGTGGCACTGAAGCTTTCTTT.

This clonotype appeared many times. The genes are TRBV7-2 and TRBJ2-7, with D perhaps matching TRBD1 (5 bases). The length of the CDR3 is 12 residues. The germline V and J ends were trimmed by 1 base and 6 bases, with 7 bases remaining between them. Germline values: CDR1 SGHTA, CDR2 FQGNSA. CDR3 residues: CASSLDTGEQYF. The CDR3, as DNA: TGTGCCAGCAGCTTAGATACAGGCGAGCAGTACTTC.

The genes are TRBV3-1 and TRBJ2-3; 7 bases line up with TRBD1. Germline CDR1 LGHDT, CDR2 YNNKEL (reference sequence). Losses at the gene ends were 4 bases for V and 0 bases for J; bases not matched to a gene: 7. The CDR3 has 16 residues. CDR3 in DNA: TGTGCCAGCAGCCTTCAGGGGGACCCTAGCACAGATACGCAGTATTTT. Translating gives CASSLQGDPSTDTQYF.

In this sample, this clonotype turned up a few times. This chain links TRBV7-6 with TRBJ2-1; maybe TRBD1 (6 bases). Between the trimmed V and J ends, which lost 0 bases and 9 bases, there was a span of 9 bases. Germline CDR1 reads SGHVS; CDR2 reads FNYEAQ. There are 13 residues in the CDR3. CDR3 residues: CASSLASQGEQFF. In nucleotides, the CDR3 is TGTGCCAGCAGCTTAGCGTCACAGGGTGAGCAGTTCTTC.

V is TRBV15 and J is TRBJ2-7, with 7 bases aligning to TRBD2. This CDR3 is 14 amino acids long. The germline V gene has CDR1 LNHNV and CDR2 YYDKDF (reference sequence). Trimming removed 8 bases from V and 2 bases from J; junction bases left unmatched: 9. CDR3 DNA sequence: TGTGCCACCGGACGGCCTAGCGGCACCTACGAGCAGTACTTC. Its translation: CATGRPSGTYEQYF. Using reference TRBV15 and TRBJ2-7 for the parts outside the CDR3, the full variable domain is DAMVIQNPRYQVTQFGKPVTLSCSQTLNHNVMYWYQQKSSQAPKLLFHYYDKDFNNEADTPDNFQSRRPNTSFCFLDIRSPGLGDTAMYLCATGRPSGTYEQYFGPGTRLTVT.

The chain combines TRBV3-1 with TRBJ1-6; a weak D match, TRBD1 (5 bases). This CDR3 comprises 15 residues. Germline values: CDR1 LGHDT, CDR2 YNNKEL (reference sequence). V dropped 4 bases and J dropped 5 bases, with 12 bases sitting between them. For the CDR3, the DNA is TGTGCCAGCAGCCCGACGGAGACAGATAATTCACCCCTCCACTTT. This encodes CASSPTETDNSPLHF.

The chain couples TRBV5-5 to TRBJ2-3, with D perhaps given as TRBD1 or TRBD2 (6 bases each). V was trimmed by 2 bases and J by 4 bases, leaving 14 bases between them. The CDR3 extends over 15 amino acids. CDR1 and CDR2 from the germline V gene are SGHKS and YYEKEE (reference sequence). This CDR3 is CASSFYGGRADTQYF. CDR3 DNA: TGTGCCAGCAGCTTTTACGGGGGCCGTGCAGATACGCAGTATTTT.

Only a few counts were recorded for this clonotype. The chain combines TRBV20-1 with TRBJ2-3; 15 bases match TRBD2. Unmatched junction bases numbered 5, after V lost 6 bases and J lost 4 bases. CDR3 length: 15 amino acids. Germline V lookup: CDR1 DFQATT, CDR2 SNEGSKA (reference sequence). CDR3 coding DNA: TGCAGTGCGGCAGGACTAGCGGGAGGGTCAGATACGCAGTATTTT. Protein product: CSAAGLAGGSDTQYF.

The rearrangement joins TRBV18 to TRBJ2-1; 7 positions agree with TRBD2. Germline CDR1 KGHSH, CDR2 LQKENI. The CDR3 is made up of 14 amino acids. Trimming took 3 bases from V and 6 from J; bases not matched to a gene: 5. CDR3 region: CASSPFGRGNEQFF. CDR3 sequence (DNA): TGTGCCAGCTCACCCTTTGGGAGGGGCAATGAGCAGTTCTTC.

This clonotype was picked up a small number of times. The chain is built from TRBV18 and TRBJ2-7; D could derive from TRBD1 or TRBD2 (6 bases each). V was trimmed by 3 bases and J by 3 bases, leaving 12 bases between them. Germline V lookup: CDR1 KGHSH, CDR2 LQKENI. The CDR3 loop spans 14 amino acids. The CDR3 spells CASSPRRGDYEQYF. CDR3 coding DNA: TGTGCCAGCTCACCGAGAAGGGGGGACTACGAGCAGTACTTC.

This clonotype came up a few times. This sequence joins TRBV4-2 and TRBJ2-3; 10 bases match TRBD2. CDR3 length: 17 residues. Germline CDR1 and CDR2: LGHNA and YNFKEQ. Trimming cost V 0 bases and J 5 bases; bases outside gene matches: 8. This chain's CDR3 is CASSQDSLAGRIDTQYF. The CDR3 DNA reads as TGTGCCAGCAGCCAAGATTCACTAGCGGGAAGGATAGATACGCAGTATTTT.

The table lists this clonotype with a few counts. The chain is built from TRBV6-5 and TRBJ2-5; D is uncertain. This CDR3 is 12 amino acids long. Trimming removed 0 bases from V and 9 bases from J, with 8 bases in between. CDR1 is MNHEY, CDR2 SVGAGI, per germline. The CDR3 DNA reads as TGTGCCAGCAGTTACTCGAAGTTTCCCCAGTACTTC. Its protein is CASSYSKFPQYF.

This clonotype was observed a handful of times. The V gene is TRBV20-1, the J gene TRBJ2-1, with D unresolved. The V gene lost 1 base and the J gene lost 10 bases, with 17 bases spanning the gap. The CDR3 loop spans 14 amino acids. Germline CDR1 DFQATT, CDR2 SNEGSKA (reference sequence). The CDR3 nucleotides are TGCAGTGCTAGAGGGGCAGTGGGCATCGGGGAGCAGTTCTTC. It is translated as CSARGAVGIGEQFF.

This clonotype occurred a few times. The CDR3 nucleotides are TGTGCCAGCTCACCACGGGACACTACTGGCGAGCAGTACTTC. Amino acid sequence: CASSPRDTTGEQYF. The V call is TRBV18, the J call TRBJ2-7; a possible D gene is TRBD1 (6 bases). The CDR3 loop spans 14 amino acids. Germline CDR1 reads KGHSH; CDR2 reads LQKENI. V was clipped by 1 base and J by 6 bases, with 13 bases between them.